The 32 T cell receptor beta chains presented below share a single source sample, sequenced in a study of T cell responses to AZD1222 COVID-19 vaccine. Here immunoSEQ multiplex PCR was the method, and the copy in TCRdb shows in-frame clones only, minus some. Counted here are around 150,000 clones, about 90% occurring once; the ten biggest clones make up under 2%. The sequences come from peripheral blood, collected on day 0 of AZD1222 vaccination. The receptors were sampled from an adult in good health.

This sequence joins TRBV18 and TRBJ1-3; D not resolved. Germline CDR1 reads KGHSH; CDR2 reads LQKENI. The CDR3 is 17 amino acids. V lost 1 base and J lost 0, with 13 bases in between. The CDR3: CASSPQGSPFSGNTIYF. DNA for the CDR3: TGTGCCAGCTCACCACAGGGTTCGCCCTTCTCTGGAAACACCATATATTTT.

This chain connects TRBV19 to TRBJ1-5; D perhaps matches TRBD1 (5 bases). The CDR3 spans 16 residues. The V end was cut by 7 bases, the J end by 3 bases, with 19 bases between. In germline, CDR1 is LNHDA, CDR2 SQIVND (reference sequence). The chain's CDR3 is CASNFVSGPLNQPQHF. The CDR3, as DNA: TGTGCCAGTAATTTCGTGTCGGGGCCTCTCAATCAGCCCCAGCATTTT.

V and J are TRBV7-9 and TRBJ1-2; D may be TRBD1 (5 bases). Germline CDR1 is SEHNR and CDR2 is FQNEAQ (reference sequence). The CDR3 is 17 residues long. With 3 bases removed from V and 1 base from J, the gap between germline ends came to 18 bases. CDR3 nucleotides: TGTGCCAGCAGCTTCCAGACTTTAGGGGCATTTAACTATGGCTACACCTTC. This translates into CASSFQTLGAFNYGYTF.

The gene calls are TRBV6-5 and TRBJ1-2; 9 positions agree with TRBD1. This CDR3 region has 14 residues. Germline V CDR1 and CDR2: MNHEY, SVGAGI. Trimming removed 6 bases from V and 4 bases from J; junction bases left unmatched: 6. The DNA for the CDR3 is TGTGCCAGCAGCCCCGGGACAGGGACCTATGGCTACACCTTC. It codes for CASSPGTGTYGYTF.

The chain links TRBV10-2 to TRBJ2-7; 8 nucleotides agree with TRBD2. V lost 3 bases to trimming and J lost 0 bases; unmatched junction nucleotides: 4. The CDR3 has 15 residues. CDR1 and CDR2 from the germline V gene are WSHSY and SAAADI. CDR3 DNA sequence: TGCGCCAGCAGTGACCAGCGGGGGAGCTCCTACGAGCAGTACTTC. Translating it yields CASSDQRGSSYEQYF.

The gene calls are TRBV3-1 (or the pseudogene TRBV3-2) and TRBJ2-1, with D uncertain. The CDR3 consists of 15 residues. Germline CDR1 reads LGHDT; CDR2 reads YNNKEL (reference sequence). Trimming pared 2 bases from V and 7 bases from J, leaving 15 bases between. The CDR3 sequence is CASSQSLSLGNEQFF. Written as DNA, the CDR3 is TGTGCCAGCAGCCAATCCCTGAGTTTGGGAAATGAGCAGTTCTTC.

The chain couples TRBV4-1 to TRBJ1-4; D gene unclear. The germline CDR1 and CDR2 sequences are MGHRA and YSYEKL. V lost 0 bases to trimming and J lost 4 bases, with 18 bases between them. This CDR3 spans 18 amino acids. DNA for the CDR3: TGCGCCAGCAGCCAAGATCCCCCGGGCAGTCCAGTTAATGAAAAACTGTTTTTT. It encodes CASSQDPPGSPVNEKLFF.

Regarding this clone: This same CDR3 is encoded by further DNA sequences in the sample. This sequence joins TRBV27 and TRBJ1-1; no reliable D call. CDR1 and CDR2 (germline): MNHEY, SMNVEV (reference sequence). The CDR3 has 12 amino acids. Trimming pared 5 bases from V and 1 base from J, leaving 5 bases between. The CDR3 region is CASSRGNTEAFF. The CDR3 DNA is TGTGCCAGCAGTCGGGGGAACACTGAAGCTTTCTTT.

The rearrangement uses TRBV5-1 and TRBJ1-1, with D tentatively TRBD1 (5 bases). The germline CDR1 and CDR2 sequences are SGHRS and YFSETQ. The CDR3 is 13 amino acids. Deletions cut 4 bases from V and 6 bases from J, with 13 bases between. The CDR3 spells CASSRDWGAEAFF. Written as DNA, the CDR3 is TGCGCCAGCAGCCGAGACTGGGGCGCTGAAGCTTTCTTT.

As DNA, the CDR3 is TGTGCCAGCAGCTTAGATTTTCCGGGCACTGAAGCTTTCTTT. This encodes CASSLDFPGTEAFF. The rearrangement links TRBV11-2 to TRBJ1-1; D ambiguous. The V end lost 0 bases, the J end lost 4 bases, and 9 bases lay between the germline ends. The CDR3 contains 14 residues. Germline loops: CDR1 SGHAT, CDR2 FQNNGV.

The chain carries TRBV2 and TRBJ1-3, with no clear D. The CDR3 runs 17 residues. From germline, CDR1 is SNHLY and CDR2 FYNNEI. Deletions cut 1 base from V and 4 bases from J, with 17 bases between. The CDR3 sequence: CASSEEIGFREGNTIYF. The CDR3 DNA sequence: TGTGCCAGCAGTGAAGAGATCGGGTTCCGGGAGGGAAACACCATATATTTT. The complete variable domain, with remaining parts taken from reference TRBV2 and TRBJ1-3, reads EPEVTQTPSHQVTQMGQEVILRCVPISNHLYFYWYRQILGQKVEFLVSFYNNEISEKSEIFDDQFSVERPDGSNFTLKIRSTKLEDSAMYFCASSEEIGFREGNTIYFGEGSWLTVV.

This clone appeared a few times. The DNA for the CDR3 is TGTGCCACCAGTGACCATGGGAGGGACTATGGCTACACCTTC. Its protein product is CATSDHGRDYGYTF. The chain has TRBV24-1 and TRBJ1-2; D remains unclear. V gave up 4 bases and J gave up 3 bases, with 11 bases separating them. Germline CDR1 is KGHDR and CDR2 is SFDVKD. The length of the CDR3 is 14 residues.

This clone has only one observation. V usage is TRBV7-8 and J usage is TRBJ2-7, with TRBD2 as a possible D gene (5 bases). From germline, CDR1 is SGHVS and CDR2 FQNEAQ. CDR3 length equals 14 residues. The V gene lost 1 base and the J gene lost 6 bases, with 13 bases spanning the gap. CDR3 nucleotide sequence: TGTGCCAGCAGCTTAGATCTTAGAGGGTCCGAGCAGTACTTC. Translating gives CASSLDLRGSEQYF.

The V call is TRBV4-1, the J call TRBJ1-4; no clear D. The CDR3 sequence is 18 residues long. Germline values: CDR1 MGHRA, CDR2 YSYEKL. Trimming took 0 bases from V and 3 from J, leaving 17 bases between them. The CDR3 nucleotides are TGCGCCAGCAGCCAAGATTATGGGGTCTCCCAACCTAATGAAAAACTGTTTTTT. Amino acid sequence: CASSQDYGVSQPNEKLFF.

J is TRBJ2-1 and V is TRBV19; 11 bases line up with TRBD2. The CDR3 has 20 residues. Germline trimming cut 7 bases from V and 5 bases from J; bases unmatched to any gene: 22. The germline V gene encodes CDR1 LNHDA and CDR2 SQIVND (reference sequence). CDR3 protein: CASTLKGTSGGPKRHNEQFF. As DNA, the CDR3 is TGTGCCAGTACCCTGAAGGGAACTAGCGGGGGCCCCAAGCGCCACAATGAGCAGTTCTTC.

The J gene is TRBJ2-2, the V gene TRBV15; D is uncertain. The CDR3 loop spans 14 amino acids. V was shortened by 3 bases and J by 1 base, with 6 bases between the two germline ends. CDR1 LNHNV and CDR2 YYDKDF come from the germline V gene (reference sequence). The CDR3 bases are TGTGCCACCAGCAGCCAGGTGAACACCGGGGAGCTGTTTTTT. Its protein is CATSSQVNTGELFF.

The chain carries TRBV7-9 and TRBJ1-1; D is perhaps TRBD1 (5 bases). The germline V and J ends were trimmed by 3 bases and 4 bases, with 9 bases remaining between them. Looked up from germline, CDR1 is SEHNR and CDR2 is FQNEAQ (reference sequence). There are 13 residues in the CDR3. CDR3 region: CASSFQGGTEAFF. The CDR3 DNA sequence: TGTGCCAGCAGCTTTCAGGGTGGCACTGAAGCTTTCTTT. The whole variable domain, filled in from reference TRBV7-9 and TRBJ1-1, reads DTGVSQNPRHKITKRGQNVTFRCDPISEHNRLYWYRQTLGQGPEFLTYFQNEAQLEKSRLLSDRFSAERPKGSFSTLEIQRTEQGDSAMYLCASSFQGGTEAFFGQGTRLTVV.

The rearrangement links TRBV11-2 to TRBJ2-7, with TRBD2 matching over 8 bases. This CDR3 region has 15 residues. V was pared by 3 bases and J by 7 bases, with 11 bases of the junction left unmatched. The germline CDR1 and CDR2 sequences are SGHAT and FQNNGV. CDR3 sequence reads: CASSFPRGAYGEQYF. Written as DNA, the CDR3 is TGTGCCAGCAGCTTTCCGCGGGGGGCCTATGGGGAGCAGTACTTC.

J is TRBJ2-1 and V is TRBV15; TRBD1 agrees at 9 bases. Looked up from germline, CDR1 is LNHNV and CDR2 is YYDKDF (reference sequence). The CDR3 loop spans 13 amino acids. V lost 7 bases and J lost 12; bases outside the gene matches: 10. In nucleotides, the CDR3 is TGTGCCACCATGGGGACAGGGAGGGTTCGGCAGTTCTTC. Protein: CATMGTGRVRQFF.

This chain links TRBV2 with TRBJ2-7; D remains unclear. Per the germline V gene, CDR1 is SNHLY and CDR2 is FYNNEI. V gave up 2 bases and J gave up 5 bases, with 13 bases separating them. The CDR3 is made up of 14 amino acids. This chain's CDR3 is CASSERRNSDEQYF. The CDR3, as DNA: TGTGCCAGCAGTGAAAGGAGAAACAGTGACGAGCAGTACTTC.

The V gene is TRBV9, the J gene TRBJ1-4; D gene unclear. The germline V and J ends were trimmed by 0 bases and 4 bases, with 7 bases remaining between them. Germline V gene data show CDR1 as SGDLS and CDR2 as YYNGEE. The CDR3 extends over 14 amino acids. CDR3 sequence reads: CASSVEPVNEKLFF. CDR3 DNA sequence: TGTGCCAGCAGCGTAGAGCCGGTTAATGAAAAACTGTTTTTT.

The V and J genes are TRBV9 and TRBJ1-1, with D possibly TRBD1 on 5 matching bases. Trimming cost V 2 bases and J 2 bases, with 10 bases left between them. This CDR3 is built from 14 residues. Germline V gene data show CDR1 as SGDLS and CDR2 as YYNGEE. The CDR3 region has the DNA TGTGCCAGCAGCGTTGGGCAGGGAAACACTGAAGCTTTCTTT. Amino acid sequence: CASSVGQGNTEAFF.

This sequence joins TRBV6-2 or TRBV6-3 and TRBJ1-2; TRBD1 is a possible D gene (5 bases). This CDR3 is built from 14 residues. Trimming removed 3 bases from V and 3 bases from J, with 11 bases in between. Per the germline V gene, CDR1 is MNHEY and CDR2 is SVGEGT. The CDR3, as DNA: TGTGCCAGCAGTTATGACCGGGGCGACTATGGCTACACCTTC. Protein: CASSYDRGDYGYTF.

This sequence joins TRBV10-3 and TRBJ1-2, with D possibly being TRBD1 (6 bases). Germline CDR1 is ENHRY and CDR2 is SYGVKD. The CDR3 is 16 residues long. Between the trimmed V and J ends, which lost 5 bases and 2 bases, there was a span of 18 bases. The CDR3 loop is CAISILNTGLNYGYTF. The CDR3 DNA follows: TGTGCCATCAGTATATTAAATACAGGGTTAAACTATGGCTACACCTTC.

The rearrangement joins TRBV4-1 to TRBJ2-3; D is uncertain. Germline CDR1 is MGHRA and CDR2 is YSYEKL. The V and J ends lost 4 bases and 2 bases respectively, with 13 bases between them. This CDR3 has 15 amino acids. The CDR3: CASSRSSDNTDTQYF. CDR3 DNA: TGCGCCAGCAGCCGGTCTAGTGACAACACAGATACGCAGTATTTT.

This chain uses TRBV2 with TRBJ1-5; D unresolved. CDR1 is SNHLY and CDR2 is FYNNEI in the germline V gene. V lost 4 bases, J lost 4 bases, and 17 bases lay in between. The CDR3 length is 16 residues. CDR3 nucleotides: TGTGCCAGCAGTGGACAAAGGGCTGCCCTGAATCAGCCCCAGCATTTT. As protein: CASSGQRAALNQPQHF.

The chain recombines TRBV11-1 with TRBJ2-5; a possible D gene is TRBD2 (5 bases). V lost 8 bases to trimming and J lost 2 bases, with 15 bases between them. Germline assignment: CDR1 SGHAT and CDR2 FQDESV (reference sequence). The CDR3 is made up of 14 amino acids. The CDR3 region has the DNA TGTGCCAGCGAGACACGGGGAATACAAGAGACCCAGTACTTC. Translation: CASETRGIQETQYF.

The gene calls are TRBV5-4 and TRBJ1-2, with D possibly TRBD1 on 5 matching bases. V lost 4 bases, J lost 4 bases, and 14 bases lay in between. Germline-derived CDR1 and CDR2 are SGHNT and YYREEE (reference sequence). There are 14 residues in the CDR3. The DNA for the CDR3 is TGTGCCAGCAGCCCTGGTGGGGGTGGCTATGGCTACACCTTC. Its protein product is CASSPGGGGYGYTF.

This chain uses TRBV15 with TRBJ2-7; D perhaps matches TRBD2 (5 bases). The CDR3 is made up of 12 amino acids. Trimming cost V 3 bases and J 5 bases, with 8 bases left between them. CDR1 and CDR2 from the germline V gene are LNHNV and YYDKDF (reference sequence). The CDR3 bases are TGTGCCACCAGCAGCGAGGAGGACGAGCAGTACTTC. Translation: CATSSEEDEQYF.

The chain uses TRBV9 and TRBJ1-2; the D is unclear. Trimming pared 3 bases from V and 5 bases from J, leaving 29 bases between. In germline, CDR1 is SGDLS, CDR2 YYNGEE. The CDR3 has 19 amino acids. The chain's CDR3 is CASSAIERTQRGNGYGYTF. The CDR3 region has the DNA TGTGCCAGCAGCGCCATCGAACGGACCCAGCGTGGAAATGGGTATGGCTACACCTTC.

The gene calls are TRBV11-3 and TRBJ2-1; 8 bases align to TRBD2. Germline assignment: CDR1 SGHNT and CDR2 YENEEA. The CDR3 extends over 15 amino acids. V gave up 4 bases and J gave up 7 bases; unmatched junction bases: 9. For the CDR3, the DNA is TGTGCCAGCAGCTCCCTAGCGGGCCCCTGGAATGAGCAGTTCTTC. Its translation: CASSSLAGPWNEQFF.

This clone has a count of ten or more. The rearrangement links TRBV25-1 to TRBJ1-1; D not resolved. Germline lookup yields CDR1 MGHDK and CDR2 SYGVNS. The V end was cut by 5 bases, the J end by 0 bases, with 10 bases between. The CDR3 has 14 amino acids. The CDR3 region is CASSREGMNTEAFF. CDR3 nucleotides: TGTGCCAGCAGTAGGGAGGGAATGAACACTGAAGCTTTCTTT.